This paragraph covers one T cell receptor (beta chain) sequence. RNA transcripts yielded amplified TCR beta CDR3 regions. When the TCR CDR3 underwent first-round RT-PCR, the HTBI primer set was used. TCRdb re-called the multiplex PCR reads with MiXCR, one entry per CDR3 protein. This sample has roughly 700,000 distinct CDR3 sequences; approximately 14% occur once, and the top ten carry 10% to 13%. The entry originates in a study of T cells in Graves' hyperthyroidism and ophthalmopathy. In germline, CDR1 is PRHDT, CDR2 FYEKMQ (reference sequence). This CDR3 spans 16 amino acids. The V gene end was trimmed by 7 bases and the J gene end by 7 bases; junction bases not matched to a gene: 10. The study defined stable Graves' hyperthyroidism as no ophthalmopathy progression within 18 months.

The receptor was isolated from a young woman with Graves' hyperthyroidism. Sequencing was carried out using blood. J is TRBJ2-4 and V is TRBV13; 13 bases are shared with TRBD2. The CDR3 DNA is TGTGCCAGCACCTCCAGGACTAGCGGGAGTGGGAACATTCAGTACTTC. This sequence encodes CASTSRTSGSGNIQYF.